This TCR beta chain was identified during a study of a mutant IDH1 vaccine in newly diagnosed glioma. This clone was found once. With 3 bases removed from V and 0 bases from J, the gap between germline ends came to 12 bases. Germline CDR1 and CDR2: MNHEY and SMNVEV (reference sequence). The CDR3 length is 16 residues. This sample's time point: baseline, week 1 (first vaccination visit). As to treatment: pre-vaccination baseline after standard-of-care therapy. Each tumor in the donors was a new WHO grade 3 or 4 astrocytoma, IDH1-mutant and ATRX-lost. Only in-frame clones appear in the TCRdb table, and some are missing; sequencing was by immunoSEQ multiplex PCR. This table holds more than 80,000 clones, about 80% found once.

Specimen: PBMCs, collected from a glioma patient treated with radiotherapy, temozolomide or both. The V call is TRBV27, the J call TRBJ1-3; D remains ambiguous. This TCR came from a woman aged 50 to 60 with glioma. The CDR3 loop is CASSFVGAGSGNTIYF. The CDR3, as DNA: TGTGCCAGCAGTTTCGTAGGTGCCGGCTCTGGAAACACCATATATTTT.